This TCR beta chain was recorded in a study of CD8+ T cells in alopecia areata. Study summary: At a dose of 5 to 10 mg twice daily, oral tofacitinib was given to treated patients. Study-level points and caveats: Sharing of TCRs across patients appeared less clear than in mice, possibly for HLA-related reasons. Treatment with tofacitinib significantly lowered scalp clonality and reduced expanded CD8+ clones among the top 100.

Documented treatment: oral pan-JAK inhibitor, 5-10 mg twice daily. As concerns this clone: Its cognate antigen is unknown.

Isolated RNA was reverse transcribed into cDNA used as the sequencing template. The table came from immunoSEQ multiplex PCR; TCRdb's copy has only in-frame clones and leaves some out. The profile shows some 120,000 clones, approximately 57% of them singletons. V dropped 2 bases and J dropped 15 bases, with 17 bases sitting between them. This CDR3 contains 13 residues. Germline V gene lookup returns CDR1 KGHSH and CDR2 LQKENI. The sample was CD4+ T cells sorted from blood, taken at week 4, from a patient treated with tofacitinib. The V gene is TRBV18, the J gene TRBJ2-1; a weak D match, TRBD1 (6 bases). The TCR sequence derives from a human donor with alopecia areata. The CDR3 nucleotides are TGTGCCAGCTCACCAGATTTAAAAGGGACACTGTTCTTC. Translation gives CASSPDLKGTLFF. The full variable domain, completed using reference TRBV18 and TRBJ2-1, is NAGVMQNPRHLVRRRGQEARLRCSPMKGHSHVYWYRQLPEEGLKFMVYLQKENIIDESGMPKERFSAEFPKEGPSILRIQQVVRGDSAAYFCASSPDLKGTLFFGPGTRLTVL.